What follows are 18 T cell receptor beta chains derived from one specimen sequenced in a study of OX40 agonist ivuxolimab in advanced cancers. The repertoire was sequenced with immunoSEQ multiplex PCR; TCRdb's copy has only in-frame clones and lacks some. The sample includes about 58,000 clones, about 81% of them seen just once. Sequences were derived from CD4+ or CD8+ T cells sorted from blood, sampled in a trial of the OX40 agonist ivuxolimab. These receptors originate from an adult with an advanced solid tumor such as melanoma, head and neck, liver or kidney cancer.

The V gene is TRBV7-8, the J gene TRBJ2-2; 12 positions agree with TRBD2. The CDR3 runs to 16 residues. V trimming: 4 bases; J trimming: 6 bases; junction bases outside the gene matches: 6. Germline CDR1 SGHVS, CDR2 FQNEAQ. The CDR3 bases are TGTGCCAGCAGCTCCCGACGACTAGCGGGAGCCGGGGAGCTGTTTTTT. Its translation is CASSSRRLAGAGELFF. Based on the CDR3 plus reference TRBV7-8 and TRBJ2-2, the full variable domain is GAGVSQSPRYKVAKRGQDVALRCDPISGHVSLFWYQQALGQGPEFLTYFQNEAQLDKSGLPSDRFFAERPEGSVSTLKIQRTQQEDSAVYLCASSSRRLAGAGELFFGEGSRLTVL.

The CDR3 loop is CASSSTGTETQYF. DNA of the CDR3: TGTGCCAGCAGCTCGACAGGGACGGAGACCCAGTACTTC. V is TRBV7-3 and J is TRBJ2-5; TRBD1 aligns across 7 bases. The CDR3 length is 13 residues. After removal of 4 bases from V and 5 bases from J, the junction contained 4 bases not matched to a gene. Looked up from germline, CDR1 is SGHTA and CDR2 is FQGTGA. Together with reference TRBV7-3 and TRBJ2-5, the CDR3 gives the full variable domain: GAGVSQTPSNKVTEKGKYVELRCDPISGHTALYWYRQSLGQGPEFLIYFQGTGAADDSGLPNDRFFAVRPEGSVSTLKIQRTERGDSAVYLCASSSTGTETQYFGPGTRLLVL.

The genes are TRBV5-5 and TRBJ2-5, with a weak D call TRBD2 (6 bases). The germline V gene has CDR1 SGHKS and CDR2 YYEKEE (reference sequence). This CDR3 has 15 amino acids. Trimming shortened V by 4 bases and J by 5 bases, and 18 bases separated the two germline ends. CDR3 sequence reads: CASSTTLRGYETQYF. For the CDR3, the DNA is TGTGCCAGCAGCACTACTTTACGGGGGTATGAGACCCAGTACTTC.

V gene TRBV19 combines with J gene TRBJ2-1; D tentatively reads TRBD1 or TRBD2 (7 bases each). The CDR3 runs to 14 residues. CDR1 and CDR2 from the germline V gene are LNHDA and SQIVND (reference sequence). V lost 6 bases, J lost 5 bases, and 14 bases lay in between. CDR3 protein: CASRFSGTDNEQFF. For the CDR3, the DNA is TGTGCCAGTAGGTTCAGCGGGACAGACAATGAGCAGTTCTTC.

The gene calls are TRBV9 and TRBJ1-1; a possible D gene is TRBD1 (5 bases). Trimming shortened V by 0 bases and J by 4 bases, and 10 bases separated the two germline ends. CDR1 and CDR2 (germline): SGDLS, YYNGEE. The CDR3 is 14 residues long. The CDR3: CASSVVRGGTEAFF. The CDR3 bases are TGTGCCAGCAGCGTAGTTAGGGGTGGCACTGAAGCTTTCTTT.

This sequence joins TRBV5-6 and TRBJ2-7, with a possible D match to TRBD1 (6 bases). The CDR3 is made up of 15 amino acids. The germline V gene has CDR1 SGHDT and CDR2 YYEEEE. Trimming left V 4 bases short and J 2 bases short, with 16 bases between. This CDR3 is CASSLVDRLTYEQYF. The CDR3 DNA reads TGTGCCAGCAGCCTGGTCGACAGGTTAACCTACGAGCAGTACTTC.

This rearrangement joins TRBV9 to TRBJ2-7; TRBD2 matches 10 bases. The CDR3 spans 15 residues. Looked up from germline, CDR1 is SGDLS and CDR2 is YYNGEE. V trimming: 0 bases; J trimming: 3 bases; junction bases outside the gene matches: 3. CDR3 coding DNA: TGTGCCAGCAGCGTAGGGACTAGCGGACACTACGAGCAGTACTTC. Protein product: CASSVGTSGHYEQYF. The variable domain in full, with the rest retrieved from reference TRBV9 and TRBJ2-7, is DSGVTQTPKHLITATGQRVTLRCSPRSGDLSVYWYQQSLDQGLQFLIQYYNGEERAKGNILERFSAQQFPDLHSELNLSSLELGDSALYFCASSVGTSGHYEQYFGPGTRLTVT.

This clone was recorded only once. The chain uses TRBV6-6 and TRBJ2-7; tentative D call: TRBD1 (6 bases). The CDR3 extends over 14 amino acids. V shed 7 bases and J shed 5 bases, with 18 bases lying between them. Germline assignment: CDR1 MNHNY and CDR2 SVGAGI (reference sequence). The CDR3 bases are TGTGCCAGCAAACTCGACAGGTTGGGGCACGAGCAGTACTTC. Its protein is CASKLDRLGHEQYF.

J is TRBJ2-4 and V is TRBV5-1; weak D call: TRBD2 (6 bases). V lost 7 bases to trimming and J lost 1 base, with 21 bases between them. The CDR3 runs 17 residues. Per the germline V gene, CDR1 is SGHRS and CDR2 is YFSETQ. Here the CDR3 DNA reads TGCGCCAGCCGACCCAATCGCGGGGCGGCGGCCAAAAACATTCAGTACTTC. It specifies CASRPNRGAAAKNIQYF.

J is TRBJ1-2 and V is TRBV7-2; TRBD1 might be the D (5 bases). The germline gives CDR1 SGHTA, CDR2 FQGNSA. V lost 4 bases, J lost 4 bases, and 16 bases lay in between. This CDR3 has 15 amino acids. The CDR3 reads CASSSSPGGSYGYTF. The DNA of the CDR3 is TGTGCCAGCAGCTCGTCCCCGGGGGGTTCCTATGGCTACACCTTC.

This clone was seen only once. The CDR3 sequence: CASSPRGNNEQYF. In DNA form, the CDR3 reads TGTGCCAGCAGCCCCAGGGGGAACAACGAGCAGTACTTC. This chain links TRBV27 with TRBJ2-7, with 7 nucleotides matching TRBD1. Per germline, CDR1 MNHEY and CDR2 SMNVEV (reference sequence). CDR3 length: 13 amino acids. With V trimmed by 6 bases and J by 5 bases, 7 bases remained unmatched.

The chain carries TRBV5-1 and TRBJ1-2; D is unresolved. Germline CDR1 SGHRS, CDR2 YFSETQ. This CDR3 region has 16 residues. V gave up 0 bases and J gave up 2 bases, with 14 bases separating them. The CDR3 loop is CASSLEPAQPNYGYTF. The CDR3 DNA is TGCGCCAGCAGCTTGGAACCGGCACAACCCAACTATGGCTACACCTTC.

The DNA of the CDR3 is TGTGCCAGCAGTGAAAGTGGGACAGCTTATTCACCCCTCCACTTT. Encoded protein: CASSESGTAYSPLHF. V usage is TRBV6-1 and J usage is TRBJ1-6; 7 nucleotides agree with TRBD1. Looked up from germline, CDR1 is MNHNS and CDR2 is SASEGT. V gave up 2 bases and J gave up 8 bases; unmatched junction bases: 6. CDR3 length: 15 residues.

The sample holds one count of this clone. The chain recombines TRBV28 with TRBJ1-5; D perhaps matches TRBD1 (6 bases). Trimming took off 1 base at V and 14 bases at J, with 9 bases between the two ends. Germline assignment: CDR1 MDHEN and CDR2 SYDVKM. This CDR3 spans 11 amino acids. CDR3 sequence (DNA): TGTGCCAGCAGTTTATATGGGGACAAGCATTTT. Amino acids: CASSLYGDKHF. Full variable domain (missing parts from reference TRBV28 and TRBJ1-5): DVKVTQSSRYLVKRTGEKVFLECVQDMDHENMFWYRQDPGLGLRLIYFSYDVKMKEKGDIPEGYSVSREKKERFSLILESASTNQTSMYLCASSLYGDKHFGDGTRLSIL.

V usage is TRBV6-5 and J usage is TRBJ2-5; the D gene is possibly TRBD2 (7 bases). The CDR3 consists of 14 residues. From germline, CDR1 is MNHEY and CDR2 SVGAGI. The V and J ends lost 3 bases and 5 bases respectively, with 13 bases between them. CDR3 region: CASSYTGGRETQYF. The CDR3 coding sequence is TGTGCCAGCAGTTATACGGGGGGCAGGGAGACCCAGTACTTC.

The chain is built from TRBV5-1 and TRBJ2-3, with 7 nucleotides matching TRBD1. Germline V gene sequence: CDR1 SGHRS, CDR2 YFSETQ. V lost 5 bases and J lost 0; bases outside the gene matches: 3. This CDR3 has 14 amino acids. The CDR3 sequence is CASRGTASTDTQYF. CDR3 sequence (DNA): TGCGCCAGCAGAGGGACAGCTAGCACAGATACGCAGTATTTT.

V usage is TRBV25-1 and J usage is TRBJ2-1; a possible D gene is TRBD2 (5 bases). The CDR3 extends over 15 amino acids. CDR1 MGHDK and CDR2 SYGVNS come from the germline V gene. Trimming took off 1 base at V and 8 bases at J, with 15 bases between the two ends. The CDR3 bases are TGTGCCAGCAGTGAATCCGGGGTGGTGGGTTATGAGCAGTTCTTC. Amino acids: CASSESGVVGYEQFF.

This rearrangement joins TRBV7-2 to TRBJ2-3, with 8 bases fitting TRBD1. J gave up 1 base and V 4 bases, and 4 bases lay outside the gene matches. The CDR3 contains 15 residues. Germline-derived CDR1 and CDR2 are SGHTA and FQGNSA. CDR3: CASSWATGGTDTQYF. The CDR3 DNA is TGTGCCAGCAGCTGGGCGACAGGGGGCACAGATACGCAGTATTTT.